A selection of T cell receptor beta chains follows, all from one sample in a study of molecular identifiers for immune sequencing clone quantification. Each CDR3 protein is one row after TCRdb ran MiXCR on the PCR reads. The data show about 500,000 distinct CDR3 sequences, around 23% seen once. Material: naive CD8+ T cells from blood, with Jurkat cell RNA spiked in. The receptors were gathered from a human donor in good health. Some libraries in this study had Jurkat cell RNA spiked in. CDR3s include the opening cysteine and the closing phenylalanine or tryptophan. Some rows mark clone size as missing; the rest say once, few, many or name a class of expanded clone.

abundance,v_gene,CDR3aa
few,TRBV27,CASSLTSGAHEQYF
.,TRBV6-5,CASRPTRVPRVNERFF
.,TRBV11-2,CASSLDFSSYNEQFF
many,TRBV7-6,CASSLGVSFDWGANVLTF
few,TRBV4-1,CASSQGSTNEKLFF
few,TRBV28,CASSFGTGDLTYGYTF
few,TRBV27,CASSFPGQGEAFF
.,TRBV27,CASSLSGRLAPHGYTF
.,TRBV27,CASSSPTGRGDEKLFF
few,TRBV18,CASSPAPDIKRWDTEAFF
.,TRBV5-1,CASSLVPEQYF
few,TRBV5-1,CASSLVWGSYEQYF
.,TRBV6-2/TRBV6-3,CASGQEAYNEQFF
.,TRBV27,CATRGLNYEQYF
.,TRBV20-1,CSARDQGGSSYNSPLHF
few,TRBV2,CASSTTGLAYEQYF
.,TRBV6-2/TRBV6-3,CASSYGRSRTSGFGYEQYF
few,TRBV5-6,CASSSLSIGTGLDTQYF
.,TRBV7-9,CASSLVQRTTDTQYF
many,TRBV10-3,CAISESNSYEQYF
few,TRBV7-3,CASSLGQGAEETQYF
many,TRBV27,CASSPGEATEAFF
many,TRBV29-1,CSVIQGRNQPQHF
few,TRBV5-4,CASSGVGNSYEQYF
.,TRBV4-3,CASSQDRTVLGIETQYF
few,TRBV7-9,CASSRTGTEQETQYF
once,TRBV28,CASSSLTPYAQYF
.,TRBV18,CASSPPDELLGTQYF
.,TRBV14,CASSQEIRSDTQYF
.,TRBV19,CASILGQFNTEAFF
many,TRBV20-1,CSARAGLHYEQYF
few,TRBV11-3,CASSPGQDGRKPPYNEQFF
.,TRBV6-2/TRBV6-3,CASSYSPGPMPGEQYF
.,TRBV12-5,CASGSGGGGVNTEAFF
many,TRBV7-9,CATSPGLAENTGELFF
many,TRBV6-2/TRBV6-3,CASSYTSRDTQAETGELFF
few,TRBV4-3,CASSQDYRGNTGELFF
.,TRBV30,CAWSSTAMNTEAFF
.,TRBV6-2/TRBV6-3,CASSLQPGGSHEQFF
.,TRBV15,CATSRRTPIVDEQFF
.,TRBV2,CASSESTGEARGYSPLHF
.,TRBV6-5,CASSSVVAMQYF
many,TRBV5-1,CASSAGHAGGTLDTQYF
many,TRBV20-1,CSARPWGSDVTGELFF
many,TRBV9,CASSVGVQLNTEAFF
.,TRBV28,CASSFWRNQPQHF
many,TRBV3-1,CASARSDRTNTEAFF
.,TRBV13,CASSLGLAGAYAQYF
few,TRBV12-3/TRBV12-4,CASSPPVGAGNEQYF
.,TRBV4-3,CASSQGRNEKPFF
.,TRBV30,CAWSQGGPYEQYF